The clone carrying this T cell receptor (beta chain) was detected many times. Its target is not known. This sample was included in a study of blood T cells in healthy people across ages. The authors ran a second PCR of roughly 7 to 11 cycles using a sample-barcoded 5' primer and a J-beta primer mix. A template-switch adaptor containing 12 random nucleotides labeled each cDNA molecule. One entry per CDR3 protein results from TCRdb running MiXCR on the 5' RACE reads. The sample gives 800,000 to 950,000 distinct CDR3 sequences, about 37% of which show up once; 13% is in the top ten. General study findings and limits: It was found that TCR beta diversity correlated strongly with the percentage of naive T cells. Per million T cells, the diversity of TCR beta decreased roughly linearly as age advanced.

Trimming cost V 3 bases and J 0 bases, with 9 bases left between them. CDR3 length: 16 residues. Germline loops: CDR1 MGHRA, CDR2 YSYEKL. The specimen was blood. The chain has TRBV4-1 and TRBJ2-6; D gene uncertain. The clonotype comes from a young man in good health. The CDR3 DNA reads TGCGCCAGCAGCCACCAAGACGGCTCTGGGGCCAACGTCCTGACTTTC. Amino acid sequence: CASSHQDGSGANVLTF.